The rows below give T cell receptor beta chains drawn from one sample of a study of T-cell reconstitution after alpha-beta-depleted transplantation in children. TCRdb reprocessed the PCR reads via MiXCR and lists one record per CDR3 protein. The table has about 200,000 distinct CDR3 sequences, just over 14% seen once. Material: PBMCs from the stem cell graft donor, obtained from the stem cell graft. The receptor source for this set is a human donor who donated a stem cell graft to a child with acute lymphoblastic leukemia. Each CDR3 is given with its conserved first and last residue. The D gene is left open where the match is weak. Clone size is shown for a subset of rows, as once, few, many or a class of expanded clone.

>.|TRBJ1-1|TRBD1|TRBV20-1
TGCAGTGCTAGACTTTCGTGGACAGGGGGCAAGGGCACTGAAGCTTTCTTT
CSARLSWTGGKGTEAFF
>.|TRBJ1-1|.|TRBV6-5
TGTGCCAGCTCTCCATTTGGTCCGCAGAACACTGAAGCTTTCTTT
CASSPFGPQNTEAFF
>many|TRBJ1-4|.|TRBV20-1
TGCAGTGCTAGAGTAAGTCCGGTCGATGAAAAACTGTTTTTT
CSARVSPVDEKLFF
>many|TRBJ2-5|.|TRBV3-1
TGTGCCAGCAGCTCCCACGGGAGTTATCGCGACCAAGAGACCCAGTACTTC
CASSSHGSYRDQETQYF
>.|TRBJ2-7|TRBD1|TRBV20-1
TGCAGTGCTGACAGGGGGCGTCACTCCCTTTACGAGCAGTACTTC
CSADRGRHSLYEQYF
>many|TRBJ1-5|.|TRBV20-1
TGCAGTGCTAGACCCACTTTGGGGGGGTCACCCCAGCATTTT
CSARPTLGGSPQHF
>.|TRBJ2-2|.|TRBV15
TGTGCCACCAGCAGACGGGGGACGGGCACCGGGGAGCTGTTTTTT
CATSRRGTGTGELFF
>many|TRBJ1-2|TRBD1|TRBV7-8
TGTGCCAGCAGCCCTATCGCCGGGACAGGGGTGTCTGGCTACACCTTC
CASSPIAGTGVSGYTF
>many|TRBJ2-2|TRBD2|TRBV12-3/TRBV12-4
TGTGCCAGCAGGGGGACTAGCGGAGATACCGGGGAGCTGTTTTTT
CASRGTSGDTGELFF
>many|TRBJ2-1|.|TRBV12-3/TRBV12-4
TGTGCCAGCGCAAAAGTCGATGAGCAGTTCTTC
CASAKVDEQFF
>few|TRBJ1-2|.|TRBV6-1
TGTGCCATCCAACCGGGGGTCTATGGCTACACCTTC
CAIQPGVYGYTF
>.|TRBJ2-3|.|TRBV9
TGTGCCAGCAGCGTGGCGGCCCCAGATACGCAGTATTTT
CASSVAAPDTQYF
>many|TRBJ2-5|TRBD1|TRBV25-1
TGTGCCAGCAGTGAAGCAGGGGGCGAAGGAGAGACCCAGTACTTC
CASSEAGGEGETQYF
>many|TRBJ1-3|.|TRBV7-2
TGTGCCAGCACCGGGTTGGGGGAGAGCTCTGGAAACACCATATATTTT
CASTGLGESSGNTIYF
>few|TRBJ2-1|.|TRBV2
TGTGCCAGCATCTCTCAACGGGGCAACCCGAATGAGCAGTTCTTC
CASISQRGNPNEQFF
>many|TRBJ1-3|.|TRBV12-3/TRBV12-4
TGTGCCAGCAGTTTTGCCATCACGGGCCCTGGAAACACCATATATTTT
CASSFAITGPGNTIYF
>few|TRBJ2-1|.|TRBV19
TGTGCCAGTAGCAAATCCGGGACACCCCAGGGCAATGAGCAGTTCTTC
CASSKSGTPQGNEQFF
>many|TRBJ2-1|.|TRBV25-1
TGTGCCAGCAGTGAATTAGGGTCACTATACAATGAGCAGTTCTTC
CASSELGSLYNEQFF
>many|TRBJ2-7|.|TRBV5-1
TGCGCCAGCAGCTGGGAACAGGGTTCTATCTACGAGCAGTACTTC
CASSWEQGSIYEQYF
>many|TRBJ2-1|TRBD1|TRBV7-2
TGTGCCAGCAGTCGAGAGGGACAGGGGGACAATGAGCAGTTCTTC
CASSREGQGDNEQFF
>many|TRBJ2-7|TRBD2|TRBV5-5
TGTGCCAGCAGCTCAACGCCTCGCCTAGCGGGAGGGTACGAGCAGTACTTC
CASSSTPRLAGGYEQYF
>many|TRBJ2-3|.|TRBV20-1
TGCAGTGCTAGGCCCGGGAGAGGCACAGATACGCAGTATTTT
CSARPGRGTDTQYF